The clone carrying this T cell receptor (beta chain) was seen many times. The data were taken from a study of T cells in Graves' hyperthyroidism and ophthalmopathy. The germline CDR1 and CDR2 sequences are DFQATT and SNEGSKA (reference sequence). CDR3 length: 16 residues. V shed 0 bases, J shed 0 bases, and the junction held 5 bases outside the gene matches. Amplification targeted TCR beta CDR3 regions from RNA transcripts. First-round RT-PCR targeting the TCR CDR3 was performed with the HTBI primer set. Each CDR3 protein gets one entry after TCRdb re-called the multiplex PCR reads with MiXCR. The profile shows hundreds of thousands of distinct CDR3 sequences, roughly 13% of them singletons. A roughly 9.3 ml volume of fresh peripheral blood provided the PBMCs.

This sequence was found in a woman between 18 and 29 years old with Graves' hyperthyroidism. The chain combines TRBV20-1 with TRBJ2-1; 7 bases agree with TRBD2. The sample comprised blood. In DNA, the CDR3 is TGCAGTGCTAGAGAGTGGGACTACCCCTCCTACAATGAGCAGTTCTTC. Protein sequence: CSAREWDYPSYNEQFF.